A single sample is the source of the 25 T cell receptor beta chains below, sequenced in a study of PD-1 blockade in classical Hodgkin lymphoma. Here immunoSEQ multiplex PCR was the method, and the copy in TCRdb shows in-frame clones only, minus some. There are some 93,000 clones in the sample; about three quarters occur only once, and 9.4% lies in the top ten. The time point was: cycle 4 day 1 (C4D1), after five to seven weeks of nivolumab. Every patient had relapsed following autologous stem cell transplantation, and cohorts differed in brentuximab vedotin exposure. The specimen comprised peripheral blood mononuclear cells (PBMCs), sampled before the fourth cycle of nivolumab. The receptor set was obtained from a human donor with classical Hodgkin lymphoma.

This clone was picked up a small number of times. The V and J genes are TRBV10-3 and TRBJ1-1; tentative D call: TRBD1 (6 bases). The germline V and J ends were trimmed by 4 bases and 2 bases, with 8 bases remaining between them. The CDR3 has 13 amino acids. The germline V gene has CDR1 ENHRY and CDR2 SYGVKD. CDR3 DNA sequence: TGTGCCATCAGTGGACAGGAAAACACTGAAGCTTTCTTT. Amino acid sequence: CAISGQENTEAFF.

V gene TRBV4-1 combines with J gene TRBJ2-5, with a weak D call TRBD2 (7 bases). This CDR3 has 19 residues. Germline V gene lookup returns CDR1 MGHRA and CDR2 YSYEKL. V lost 0 bases and J lost 5, with 25 bases in between. DNA of the CDR3: TGCGCCAGCAGCCAAGACTCAGGACTAGGGGGTTCCTCAGGGGAGACCCAGTACTTC. It codes for CASSQDSGLGGSSGETQYF.

J is TRBJ1-2 and V is TRBV5-1; D remains unclear. CDR3 length equals 13 residues. Between the trimmed V and J ends, which lost 0 bases and 6 bases, there was a span of 9 bases. Germline V gene sequence: CDR1 SGHRS, CDR2 YFSETQ. The CDR3 DNA is TGCGCCAGCAGCTTGGAGAGGCAGGATGGCTACACCTTC. It is translated as CASSLERQDGYTF.

This clone was seen ten or more times. The chain couples TRBV7-9 to TRBJ2-4, with D perhaps assigned TRBD1 or TRBD2 (5 bases each). The CDR3 consists of 16 residues. Germline CDR1 and CDR2: SEHNR and FQNEAQ (reference sequence). Trimming shortened V by 5 bases and J by 6 bases, and 20 bases separated the two germline ends. The CDR3 nucleotides read TGTGCCAGCAGCGTAGGGCCGGATGGGACGGTAAACATTCAGTACTTC. Translation: CASSVGPDGTVNIQYF.

A few counts support this clone. V usage is TRBV2 and J usage is TRBJ2-7, with 12 positions matching TRBD2. Per the germline V gene, CDR1 is SNHLY and CDR2 is FYNNEI. The CDR3 spans 16 residues. Unmatched junction bases numbered 8, after V lost 3 bases and J lost 5 bases. The CDR3 loop reads CASSDLAGGTTDEQYF. DNA of the CDR3: TGTGCCAGCAGTGATCTAGCGGGGGGGACGACGGACGAGCAGTACTTC.

This chain uses TRBV5-6 with TRBJ2-4, with 7 bases aligning to TRBD2. The V and J ends lost 3 bases and 9 bases, in that order; junction bases with no gene match: 6. The CDR3 loop spans 13 amino acids. Germline loops: CDR1 SGHDT, CDR2 YYEEEE. This CDR3 is CASSSGLDGIQYF. The CDR3 nucleotides read TGTGCCAGCAGCTCCGGACTAGACGGCATTCAGTACTTC.

The rearrangement uses TRBV4-3 and TRBJ2-7, with a weak D call TRBD2 (5 bases). The V end was cut by 0 bases, the J end by 0 bases, with 15 bases between. The germline V gene encodes CDR1 LGHNA and CDR2 YSLEER. The CDR3 is 17 amino acids. DNA for the CDR3: TGCGCCAGCAGCCAAGATTTGGCGGGCACGATCTCCTACGAGCAGTACTTC. Translating gives CASSQDLAGTISYEQYF.

The chain is built from TRBV5-6 and TRBJ2-5; tentatively, D is TRBD1 (5 bases). Deletions cut 3 bases from V and 3 bases from J, with 12 bases between. CDR3 length: 14 amino acids. The germline CDR1 and CDR2 sequences are SGHDT and YYEEEE. CDR3 in amino acids: CASSWTAGKETQYF. CDR3 DNA sequence: TGTGCCAGCAGCTGGACGGCAGGGAAAGAGACCCAGTACTTC.

V usage is TRBV6-5 and J usage is TRBJ2-2; TRBD2 matches 7 bases. Losses at the gene ends were 0 bases for V and 3 bases for J; bases not matched to a gene: 4. The CDR3 length is 16 residues. Germline-derived CDR1 and CDR2 are MNHEY and SVGAGI. The CDR3 DNA sequence: TGTGCCAGCAGTTACTCCCTTGGGGGGGACACCGGGGAGCTGTTTTTT. This codes for CASSYSLGGDTGELFF.

The V and J genes are TRBV28 and TRBJ1-2; TRBD1 aligns across 10 bases. Germline CDR1 MDHEN, CDR2 SYDVKM. The CDR3 has 11 residues. The junction had 2 bases not matched to a gene; V was cut back by 8 bases and J by 8 bases. The CDR3 here is CASGQGGGYTF. The DNA for the CDR3 is TGTGCCAGCGGACAGGGGGGGGGCTACACCTTC.

This rearrangement joins TRBV7-9 to TRBJ1-5; the match to TRBD1 covers 8 bases. CDR3 size: 18 residues. V lost 5 bases, J lost 0 bases, and 12 bases stayed unmatched. Germline V gene lookup returns CDR1 SEHNR and CDR2 FQNEAQ (reference sequence). DNA of the CDR3: TGTGCCAGCAGCCGGTCCGGGGGGACAGGACATAGCAATCAGCCCCAGCATTTT. This encodes CASSRSGGTGHSNQPQHF.

This rearrangement joins TRBV9 to TRBJ2-7, with 7 bases fitting TRBD2. The length of the CDR3 is 15 residues. CDR1 SGDLS and CDR2 YYNGEE come from the germline V gene. With V trimmed by 4 bases and J by 3 bases, 10 bases remained unmatched. CDR3 bases: TGTGCCAGCAGCCCAGTGGGGGGGTCGTTCTACGAGCAGTACTTC. This codes for CASSPVGGSFYEQYF.

The CDR3 DNA follows: TGCGCCAGCAGCTTTGACAGGATCTATGGCTACACCTTC. This translates into CASSFDRIYGYTF. The chain joins TRBV5-1 to TRBJ1-2, with D possibly TRBD1 on 6 matching bases. The CDR3 consists of 13 residues. The V gene lost 2 bases and the J gene lost 4 bases, with 9 bases spanning the gap. In germline, CDR1 is SGHRS, CDR2 YFSETQ. The full variable domain, its missing parts supplied by reference TRBV5-1 and TRBJ1-2, is KAGVTQTPRYLIKTRGQQVTLSCSPISGHRSVSWYQQTPGQGLQFLFEYFSETQRNKGNFPGRFSGRQFSNSRSEMNVSTLELGDSALYLCASSFDRIYGYTFGSGTRLTVV.

The V call is TRBV19, the J call TRBJ2-4, with 7 bases fitting TRBD1. This CDR3 region has 19 residues. V dropped 1 base and J dropped 0; count of bases not matched to a gene: 12. Looked up from germline, CDR1 is LNHDA and CDR2 is SQIVND (reference sequence). As DNA, the CDR3 is TGTGCCAGTAGTATAGGACAGGGCCATAAATGGGGAGCCAAAAACATTCAGTACTTC. Encoded protein: CASSIGQGHKWGAKNIQYF.

The chain joins TRBV18 to TRBJ1-1; no reliable D call. Per the germline V gene, CDR1 is KGHSH and CDR2 is LQKENI. V was pared by 1 base and J by 2 bases, with 11 bases between. The CDR3 runs to 15 residues. The CDR3 DNA sequence: TGTGCCAGCTCACCACGGCAGGACCTAAACACTGAAGCTTTCTTT. Its protein product is CASSPRQDLNTEAFF.

CDR3 nucleotide sequence: TGTGCCAGCAGCCTGCCCGGGGCAAGAGGGGAGACCCAGTACTTC. It yields the protein CASSLPGARGETQYF. This chain links TRBV7-9 with TRBJ2-5; possibly TRBD1 or TRBD2 for D (5 bases each). The germline V gene encodes CDR1 SEHNR and CDR2 FQNEAQ (reference sequence). V was cut by 5 bases and J by 5 bases, with 18 bases left in between. The CDR3 runs to 15 residues.

This clone has a single count. The chain couples TRBV30 to TRBJ2-7; 7 nucleotides align to TRBD1. This CDR3 spans 13 amino acids. After removal of 2 bases from V and 2 bases from J, the junction contained 3 bases not matched to a gene. Germline CDR1 GTSNPN, CDR2 SVGIG (reference sequence). In DNA form, the CDR3 reads TGTGCCTGGAGTAGGGACAGCACCTACGAGCAGTACTTC. Residues: CAWSRDSTYEQYF.

This clone has only a few counts. The chain has TRBV19 and TRBJ1-1, with D perhaps matching TRBD1 (5 bases). This CDR3 is 14 amino acids long. The germline V gene has CDR1 LNHDA and CDR2 SQIVND (reference sequence). Trimming cost V 4 bases and J 2 bases, with 11 bases left between them. The CDR3 loop reads CASSTGQVNTEAFF. CDR3 nucleotides: TGTGCCAGTAGTACCGGACAAGTTAACACTGAAGCTTTCTTT.

This chain connects TRBV10-3 to TRBJ2-1; D remains ambiguous. The CDR3 has 11 residues. CDR1 and CDR2 from the germline V gene are ENHRY and SYGVKD. Trimming took 8 bases from V and 5 from J, leaving 7 bases between them. The chain's CDR3 is CAISADNEQFF. CDR3 coding DNA: TGTGCCATCTCGGCAGACAATGAGCAGTTCTTC.

The J gene is TRBJ2-5, the V gene TRBV2; D call uncertain. V gave up 3 bases and J gave up 1 base, with 15 bases separating them. CDR3 size: 16 residues. Germline V gene sequence: CDR1 SNHLY, CDR2 FYNNEI. The CDR3 DNA is TGTGCCAGCAGTGATATAGGTGGCCTCGTCCAAGAGACCCAGTACTTC. Translating gives CASSDIGGLVQETQYF.

The rearrangement joins TRBV13 to TRBJ1-3, with D possibly matching TRBD1 (6 bases). Germline CDR1 is PRHDT and CDR2 is FYEKMQ (reference sequence). This CDR3 contains 15 residues. V shed 4 bases and J shed 2 bases, with 12 bases lying between them. CDR3 sequence: CASSSHRVPGNTIYF. DNA for the CDR3: TGTGCCAGCAGCTCCCACAGGGTCCCTGGAAACACCATATATTTT.

This chain's CDR3 is CASSQDKALSGNTIYF. The CDR3 nucleotides read TGCGCCAGCAGCCAAGATAAGGCCCTCTCTGGAAACACCATATATTTT. The chain is built from TRBV4-1 and TRBJ1-3; D gene uncertain. Germline CDR1 and CDR2: MGHRA and YSYEKL. The CDR3 extends over 16 amino acids. The V gene lost 0 bases and the J gene lost 0 bases, with 9 bases spanning the gap.

J is TRBJ1-5 and V is TRBV15; D unclear. Trimming removed 3 bases from V and 0 bases from J, with 15 bases in between. The germline V gene has CDR1 LNHNV and CDR2 YYDKDF (reference sequence). There are 17 residues in the CDR3. The CDR3 here is CATSRKKRRDSNQPQHF. The CDR3 region has the DNA TGTGCCACCAGCAGGAAGAAACGACGGGATAGCAATCAGCCCCAGCATTTT.

The J gene is TRBJ2-7, the V gene TRBV27, with D perhaps given as TRBD1 or TRBD2 (5 bases each). The CDR3 spans 15 residues. Germline V gives CDR1 MNHEY, CDR2 SMNVEV (reference sequence). Trimming pared 4 bases from V and 2 bases from J, leaving 15 bases between. The CDR3 here is CASSSSTGITYEQYF. The CDR3 bases are TGTGCCAGCAGTTCTAGCACAGGTATAACCTACGAGCAGTACTTC.

The chain employs TRBV7-9 and TRBJ2-4; no firm D call. In germline, CDR1 is SEHNR, CDR2 FQNEAQ (reference sequence). With 6 bases removed from V and 5 bases from J, the gap between germline ends came to 20 bases. The CDR3 sequence is 16 residues long. The CDR3 protein is CASRPKRPTSENIQYF. The CDR3 coding sequence is TGTGCCAGCAGGCCGAAACGGCCCACATCGGAAAACATTCAGTACTTC.